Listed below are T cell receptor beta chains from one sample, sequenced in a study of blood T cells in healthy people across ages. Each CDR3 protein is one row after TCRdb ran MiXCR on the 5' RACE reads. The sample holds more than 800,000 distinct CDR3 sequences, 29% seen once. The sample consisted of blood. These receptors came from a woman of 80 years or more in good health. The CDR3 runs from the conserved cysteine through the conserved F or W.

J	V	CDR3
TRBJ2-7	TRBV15	CATSRDSTADYEQYF
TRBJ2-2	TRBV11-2	CASSPRSGGAGELFF
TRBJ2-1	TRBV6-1	CASSALPGIERYNEQFF
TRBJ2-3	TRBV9	CASSLTTGGHTDTQYF
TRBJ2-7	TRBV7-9	CASSPQGLTYEQYF
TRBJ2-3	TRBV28	CASPATSGGISTDTQYF
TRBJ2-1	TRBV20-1	CSAPGLAGWDNEQFF
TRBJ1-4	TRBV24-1	CATSDPGQGPEKLFF
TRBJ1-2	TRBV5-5	CASSLAQRDYGYTF
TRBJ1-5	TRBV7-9	CASSSTLGQGNSKPQHF